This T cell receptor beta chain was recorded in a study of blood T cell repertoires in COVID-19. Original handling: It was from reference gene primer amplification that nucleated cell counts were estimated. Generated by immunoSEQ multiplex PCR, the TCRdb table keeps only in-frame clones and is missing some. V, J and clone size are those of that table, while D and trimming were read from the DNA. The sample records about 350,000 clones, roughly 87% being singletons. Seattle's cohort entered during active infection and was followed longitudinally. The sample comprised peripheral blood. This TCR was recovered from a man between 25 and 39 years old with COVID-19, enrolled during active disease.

The CDR3 loop reads CASSLFSRNEQYF. CDR3 nucleotide sequence: TGTGCCAGCAGCTTGTTCTCGAGGAACGAGCAGTACTTC. The V call is TRBV5-4, the J call TRBJ2-7; D is uncertain. Germline V gives CDR1 SGHNT, CDR2 YYREEE (reference sequence). With 1 base removed from V and 5 bases from J, the gap between germline ends came to 10 bases. The CDR3 is 13 residues long.